This T cell receptor beta chain was captured by sequencing in a study of blood T cell repertoires in COVID-19. Germline values: CDR1 SGHRS, CDR2 YFSETQ. V shed 4 bases, J shed 3 bases, and the junction held 3 bases outside the gene matches. The CDR3 contains 14 residues. Sequenced by immunoSEQ multiplex PCR; TCRdb stores in-frame clones only, minus some. The sample includes 350,000 to 500,000 clones, about 88% of them seen just once. Clinical history as reported by participants underpinned cohort assignment. The sequencing input was PBMCs or T cells enriched from blood (not recorded which). The clonotype originates from a woman aged 18-29 years who had been exposed to COVID-19. The chain employs TRBV5-1 and TRBJ2-1; 8 bases align to TRBD2. In DNA form, the CDR3 reads TGCGCCAGCAGCCCGGGACTAGACTACAATGAGCAGTTCTTC. As protein: CASSPGLDYNEQFF.